This is a list of T cell receptor beta chains from one sample in a study of T cells after posttransplantation cyclophosphamide. Using immunoSEQ multiplex PCR, the repertoire was profiled, and TCRdb retains in-frame clones only, with some absent. The repertoire holds 23,000 or so clones, with 95% to 99% as singletons. The source material was naive CD8+ T cells sorted from PBMCs. Source of these receptors: a man aged 40-49 years in good health, CMV-negative, and a related stem cell transplant donor. Each CDR3 is given with its conserved first and last residue. Each record gives: clone size, V gene, J gene, D gene, CDR3 protein, CDR3 DNA. A D gene is named only where the DNA matches it firmly. Size values are once, few and many counts, or a class for expanded clones, and some rows have none.

clone_size: .; v_call: TRBV30; j_call: TRBJ2-5; d_call: TRBD2; cdr3_aa: CAWVSWTSGFRETQYF; cdr3_nt: TGTGCCTGGGTTAGTTGGACTAGCGGGTTCCGGGAGACCCAGTACTTC
clone_size: once; v_call: TRBV6-6; j_call: TRBJ2-1; d_call: TRBD1; cdr3_aa: CASSPPGTGGDEQFF; cdr3_nt: TGTGCCAGCAGTCCACCGGGGACAGGGGGCGATGAGCAGTTCTTC
clone_size: .; v_call: TRBV27; j_call: TRBJ2-1; d_call: TRBD1; cdr3_aa: CASSLILYGGQGLKNEQFF; cdr3_nt: TGTGCCAGCAGTTTAATTTTATATGGGGGACAGGGCTTAAAGAATGAGCAGTTCTTC
clone_size: .; v_call: TRBV4-3; j_call: TRBJ1-3; d_call: .; cdr3_aa: CASSQWDGSSGNTIYF; cdr3_nt: TGCGCCAGCAGCCAGTGGGACGGGAGCTCTGGAAACACCATATATTTT
clone_size: .; v_call: TRBV7-8; j_call: TRBJ1-2; d_call: .; cdr3_aa: CASSSSGGANGYTF; cdr3_nt: TGTGCCAGCAGCTCTAGTGGGGGGGCGAATGGCTACACCTTC
clone_size: .; v_call: TRBV5-6; j_call: TRBJ2-1; d_call: .; cdr3_aa: CASSLTVTDEQFF; cdr3_nt: TGTGCCAGCAGCTTGACCGTTACGGATGAGCAGTTCTTC
clone_size: .; v_call: TRBV5-4; j_call: TRBJ2-3; d_call: .; cdr3_aa: CASSLVAGADTQYF; cdr3_nt: TGTGCCAGCAGCTTGGTGGCGGGCGCAGATACGCAGTATTTT
clone_size: .; v_call: TRBV27; j_call: TRBJ1-1; d_call: .; cdr3_aa: CASSSTAYLTMNTEAFF; cdr3_nt: TGTGCCAGCAGTTCGACAGCTTATTTAACCATGAACACTGAAGCTTTCTTT
clone_size: .; v_call: TRBV6-6; j_call: TRBJ1-5; d_call: .; cdr3_aa: CASTSWGGQGQPQHF; cdr3_nt: TGTGCCAGCACCTCATGGGGGGGTCAAGGTCAGCCCCAGCATTTT
clone_size: .; v_call: TRBV4-2; j_call: TRBJ2-1; d_call: .; cdr3_aa: CASSPIAAFTYNEQFF; cdr3_nt: TGTGCCAGCAGCCCAATAGCGGCTTTTACCTACAATGAGCAGTTCTTC
clone_size: .; v_call: TRBV7-2; j_call: TRBJ2-7; d_call: TRBD2; cdr3_aa: CASSGTSGKYEQYF; cdr3_nt: TGTGCCAGCAGCGGGACTAGCGGGAAGTACGAGCAGTACTTC
clone_size: .; v_call: TRBV28; j_call: TRBJ2-3; d_call: .; cdr3_aa: CASRWLQASTDTQYF; cdr3_nt: TGTGCCAGCAGGTGGCTGCAGGCTAGCACAGATACGCAGTATTTT
clone_size: .; v_call: TRBV7-2; j_call: TRBJ2-7; d_call: .; cdr3_aa: CASSATGGPHSEQYF; cdr3_nt: TGTGCCAGCAGCGCGACCGGGGGTCCCCACAGCGAGCAGTACTTC
clone_size: .; v_call: TRBV28; j_call: TRBJ2-3; d_call: TRBD2; cdr3_aa: CASSYIAGVTDTQYF; cdr3_nt: TGTGCCAGCAGTTATATAGCGGGAGTCACAGATACGCAGTATTTT
clone_size: .; v_call: TRBV7-6; j_call: TRBJ1-2; d_call: .; cdr3_aa: CASSLDSKAYGYTF; cdr3_nt: TGTGCCAGCAGCTTAGACAGCAAAGCATATGGCTACACCTTC
clone_size: .; v_call: TRBV6-5; j_call: TRBJ2-1; d_call: TRBD2; cdr3_aa: CASSITSGEYNEQFF; cdr3_nt: TGTGCCAGCAGTATTACTAGCGGGGAATACAATGAGCAGTTCTTC
clone_size: .; v_call: TRBV5-4; j_call: TRBJ1-3; d_call: .; cdr3_aa: CASSLAGEPSGNTIYF; cdr3_nt: TGTGCCAGCAGCTTGGCAGGGGAACCCTCTGGAAACACCATATATTTT
clone_size: .; v_call: TRBV7-2; j_call: TRBJ2-7; d_call: .; cdr3_aa: CASSLEFGSGSYEQYF; cdr3_nt: TGTGCCAGCAGCTTAGAATTTGGTAGCGGCTCCTACGAGCAGTACTTC
clone_size: .; v_call: TRBV7-9; j_call: TRBJ2-7; d_call: TRBD1; cdr3_aa: CASSRRQGAYEQYF; cdr3_nt: TGTGCCAGCAGCCGGCGACAGGGCGCCTACGAGCAGTACTTC
clone_size: .; v_call: TRBV5-5; j_call: TRBJ1-2; d_call: .; cdr3_aa: CASSLDRSSLSLYGYTF; cdr3_nt: TGTGCCAGCAGCTTGGATCGATCCAGTCTTAGCCTGTATGGCTACACCTTC
clone_size: .; v_call: TRBV25-1; j_call: TRBJ2-1; d_call: TRBD2; cdr3_aa: CASSPLAGGGPLRNEQFF; cdr3_nt: TGTGCCAGCAGTCCACTAGCGGGAGGAGGCCCTTTACGCAATGAGCAGTTCTTC
clone_size: once; v_call: TRBV2; j_call: TRBJ1-1; d_call: .; cdr3_aa: CASRQAGNTEAFF; cdr3_nt: TGTGCCAGCCGACAGGCGGGGAACACTGAAGCTTTCTTT
clone_size: .; v_call: TRBV6-5; j_call: TRBJ1-1; d_call: .; cdr3_aa: CASSYGTYTEAFF; cdr3_nt: TGTGCCAGCAGTTACGGGACTTACACTGAAGCTTTCTTT
clone_size: .; v_call: TRBV10-1; j_call: TRBJ1-1; d_call: .; cdr3_aa: CASLGGERTEAFF; cdr3_nt: TGCGCCAGCCTGGGGGGGGAACGGACTGAAGCTTTCTTT
clone_size: .; v_call: TRBV6-1; j_call: TRBJ2-1; d_call: TRBD2; cdr3_aa: CASSPSGLANNEQFF; cdr3_nt: TGTGCCAGCAGTCCTTCGGGACTAGCGAACAATGAGCAGTTCTTC
clone_size: .; v_call: TRBV4-2; j_call: TRBJ1-5; d_call: .; cdr3_aa: CASSLEDGRPNQPQHF; cdr3_nt: TGTGCCAGCAGCCTAGAGGACGGGAGGCCCAATCAGCCCCAGCATTTT
clone_size: .; v_call: TRBV11-2; j_call: TRBJ2-4; d_call: TRBD2; cdr3_aa: CASSRRGGNIQYF; cdr3_nt: TGTGCCAGCAGCCGCCGGGGAGGGAACATTCAGTACTTC
clone_size: .; v_call: TRBV5-6; j_call: TRBJ2-7; d_call: TRBD1; cdr3_aa: CASSWGDREWYEQYF; cdr3_nt: TGTGCCAGCAGCTGGGGGGACAGGGAGTGGTACGAGCAGTACTTC
clone_size: .; v_call: TRBV4-3; j_call: TRBJ1-2; d_call: TRBD1; cdr3_aa: CASSQRPGQGSYGYTF; cdr3_nt: TGCGCCAGCAGCCAGCGACCGGGACAGGGTAGTTATGGCTACACCTTC
clone_size: .; v_call: TRBV28; j_call: TRBJ1-4; d_call: TRBD1; cdr3_aa: CASSYSDRGAATNEKLFF; cdr3_nt: TGTGCCAGCAGCTATAGTGACAGGGGGGCGGCAACTAATGAAAAACTGTTTTTT
clone_size: .; v_call: TRBV4-2; j_call: TRBJ2-3; d_call: TRBD2; cdr3_aa: CASSQQRGTSGRGTQYF; cdr3_nt: TGTGCCAGCAGCCAACAACGGGGAACTAGCGGGAGAGGGACGCAGTATTTT
clone_size: .; v_call: TRBV6-1; j_call: TRBJ1-1; d_call: TRBD1; cdr3_aa: CASSETGVGGRPEAFF; cdr3_nt: TGTGCCAGCAGTGAGACAGGGGTGGGGGGCCGACCTGAAGCTTTCTTT
clone_size: .; v_call: TRBV6-5; j_call: TRBJ1-1; d_call: .; cdr3_aa: CASRYAAGGRTEAFF; cdr3_nt: TGTGCCAGCAGGTACGCCGCTGGGGGCCGGACTGAAGCTTTCTTT
clone_size: .; v_call: TRBV7-9; j_call: TRBJ1-4; d_call: TRBD1; cdr3_aa: CASTRQGNEKLFF; cdr3_nt: TGTGCCAGCACCCGACAGGGGAATGAAAAACTGTTTTTT
clone_size: .; v_call: TRBV19; j_call: TRBJ2-3; d_call: .; cdr3_aa: CASSGAGAPDTQYF; cdr3_nt: TGTGCCAGTAGTGGGGCAGGGGCACCAGATACGCAGTATTTT
clone_size: .; v_call: TRBV9; j_call: TRBJ1-1; d_call: .; cdr3_aa: CASSVGTGNTEAFF; cdr3_nt: .
clone_size: .; v_call: TRBV27; j_call: TRBJ2-7; d_call: .; cdr3_aa: CASSLSHSITPYEQYF; cdr3_nt: TGTGCCAGCAGTTTATCGCACAGTATCACCCCCTACGAGCAGTACTTC
clone_size: .; v_call: TRBV27; j_call: TRBJ1-2; d_call: TRBD1; cdr3_aa: CASSFGGGDGYTF; cdr3_nt: TGTGCCAGCAGTTTTGGAGGGGGCGATGGCTACACCTTC
clone_size: .; v_call: TRBV21-1; j_call: TRBJ2-7; d_call: .; cdr3_aa: CASSKKGQPPVAPGQGKAYEQYF; cdr3_nt: TGTGCCAGCAGCAAAAAAGGGCAACCCCCGGTCGCCCCGGGACAGGGGAAGGCCTACGAGCAGTACTTC